The 9 T cell receptor beta chains below all came from one sample that was sequenced in a study of control samples from healthy donors and cancer patients. This table comes from immunoSEQ multiplex PCR, and its TCRdb copy is limited to in-frame clones, with some not included. Found here are about 73,000 clones, about 90% of them singletons; the top ten hold under 20%. Input material: PBMCs. The receptors originated from a man aged 60-69 years with lung cancer.

This clone came up once. CDR3 amino acids: CASSFTSAGGTEAFF. CDR3 coding DNA: TGCGCCAGCAGCTTTACTTCGGCCGGGGGCACTGAAGCTTTCTTT. The rearrangement uses TRBV5-1 and TRBJ1-1, with D possibly being TRBD1 (5 bases). V was pared by 2 bases and J by 4 bases, with 15 bases between. The length of the CDR3 is 15 residues. Looked up from germline, CDR1 is SGHRS and CDR2 is YFSETQ.

J is TRBJ2-5 and V is TRBV6-1, with D tentatively TRBD2 (6 bases). Looked up from germline, CDR1 is MNHNS and CDR2 is SASEGT. Trimming left V 3 bases short and J 9 bases short, with 14 bases between. The CDR3 loop spans 13 amino acids. This CDR3 reads CASSEEAPGAQYF. The CDR3 DNA reads as TGTGCCAGCAGTGAGGAGGCCCCGGGGGCCCAGTACTTC.

This rearrangement joins TRBV7-2 to TRBJ2-1, with D maybe TRBD2 (6 bases). CDR3 size: 14 residues. Trimming cost V 1 base and J 7 bases, with 11 bases left between them. Germline V lookup: CDR1 SGHTA, CDR2 FQGNSA. The CDR3 here is CASSLGGGVNEQFF. CDR3 nucleotide sequence: TGTGCCAGCAGCTTAGGAGGAGGGGTAAATGAGCAGTTCTTC.

V usage is TRBV7-9 and J usage is TRBJ1-1; D is perhaps TRBD1 (5 bases). The CDR3 loop spans 14 amino acids. Trimming stripped 4 bases from V and 5 bases from J, with 14 bases between. Germline values: CDR1 SEHNR, CDR2 FQNEAQ (reference sequence). This CDR3 is CASSSVGGFTEAFF. In DNA form, the CDR3 reads TGTGCCAGCAGCTCAGTCGGGGGTTTTACTGAAGCTTTCTTT.

This chain links TRBV24-1 with TRBJ2-3; weak D call: TRBD1 (6 bases). The CDR3 extends over 16 amino acids. Germline CDR1 reads KGHDR; CDR2 reads SFDVKD. V was shortened by 5 bases and J by 4 bases, with 18 bases between the two germline ends. The DNA of the CDR3 is TGTGCCACCAGTGCCCTAACAGGGAAAGGTCCAGATACGCAGTATTTT. This gives the protein CATSALTGKGPDTQYF.

The chain joins TRBV10-2 to TRBJ1-5; D gene ambiguous. The CDR3 spans 14 residues. The germline V gene has CDR1 WSHSY and CDR2 SAAADI. Trimming removed 1 base at V and 4 bases at J, with 8 bases between. Here the CDR3 DNA reads TGCGCCAGCAGTGAGTATGGAGGGAATCAGCCCCAGCATTTT. Translation gives CASSEYGGNQPQHF.

Here the CDR3 reads CASSYSTGGRNTEAFF. The CDR3 coding sequence is TGTGCCAGCAGTTACTCGACAGGGGGCAGGAACACTGAAGCTTTCTTT. This chain joins TRBV6-6 and TRBJ1-1; 10 positions match TRBD1. V gave up 0 bases and J gave up 1 base; unmatched junction bases: 2. Germline V gene lookup returns CDR1 MNHNY and CDR2 SVGAGI (reference sequence). The length of the CDR3 is 16 residues.

This sequence joins TRBV5-8 and TRBJ2-4; 7 bases are shared with TRBD2. In germline, CDR1 is SGHTS, CDR2 YDEGEE. The V and J ends lost 5 bases and 0 bases, in that order; junction bases with no gene match: 5. This CDR3 contains 15 residues. CDR3 in DNA: TGTGCCAGCAGGGGAGGGGCGCTAGCCAAAAACATTCAGTACTTC. This gives the protein CASRGGALAKNIQYF.

The chain combines TRBV6-5 with TRBJ1-1; the D is unclear. The CDR3 spans 14 residues. Germline assignment: CDR1 MNHEY and CDR2 SVGAGI. The V and J ends lost 4 bases and 0 bases respectively, with 9 bases between them. The CDR3 bases are TGTGCCAGCAGTTCTACAGATATGAACACTGAAGCTTTCTTT. Translated: CASSSTDMNTEAFF.